The 29 T cell receptor beta chains given below trace back to one sample, sequenced in a study of shared clonotypes between healthy human individuals (dated by TCRdb to about 2020). The receptor library was made with the immunoSEQ multiplex PCR assay. Sourced from immuneACCESS, this table was stored by TCRdb with only in-frame sequences that have V and J called. A share of the clones is absent; for the studies checked, an unresolved V gene accounts for under half, and the remainder has no known explanation. This sample gives a few million clones in total; over 85% of them show up just once. Together, the top ten hold roughly 0.13% of the sample. The sequenced material came from naive CD4+ T cells sorted from blood. This specimen's cell subset or site label, per the study, means: CD45RA+ positively selected. All receptors come from a man between 18 and 35 years old in good health.

CDR3 sequence reads: CAWTDLVGYEQYF. The CDR3 DNA reads as TGTGCCTGGACGGATCTTGTGGGGTACGAGCAGTACTTC. This chain joins TRBV30 and TRBJ2-7; D is unresolved. Deletions cut 4 bases from V and 4 bases from J, with 14 bases between. This CDR3 has 13 amino acids. Germline assignment: CDR1 GTSNPN and CDR2 SVGIG (reference sequence). Full variable domain (outside the CDR3, taken from reference TRBV30 and TRBJ2-7): SQTIHQWPATLVQPVGSPLSLECTVEGTSNPNLYWYRQAAGRGLQLLFYSVGIGQISSEVPQNLSASRPQDRQFILSSKKLLLSDSGFYLCAWTDLVGYEQYFGPGTRLTVT.

The rearrangement joins TRBV27 to TRBJ2-5; 7 nucleotides agree with TRBD2. Trimming cost V 2 bases and J 5 bases; bases outside gene matches: 2. Germline assignment: CDR1 MNHEY and CDR2 SMNVEV (reference sequence). CDR3 length equals 13 residues. The CDR3 sequence is CASSLARGETQYF. The CDR3 DNA sequence: TGTGCCAGCAGTTTAGCGCGGGGGGAGACCCAGTACTTC.

This chain links TRBV5-1 with TRBJ2-7; 8 nucleotides line up with TRBD2. This CDR3 has 16 amino acids. Germline-derived CDR1 and CDR2 are SGHRS and YFSETQ. V trimming: 5 bases; J trimming: 0 bases; junction bases outside the gene matches: 10. The CDR3 is CASSSGIAGTSYEQYF. DNA of the CDR3: TGCGCCAGCAGTTCCGGCATAGCGGGGACCTCCTACGAGCAGTACTTC.

This chain connects TRBV6-4 to TRBJ2-7; 9 positions match TRBD1. Germline V lookup: CDR1 MRHNA, CDR2 SNTAGT. The CDR3 contains 15 residues. After removal of 7 bases from V and 3 bases from J, the junction contained 10 bases not matched to a gene. Here the CDR3 DNA reads TGTGCCAGCATCTCAGGCGGGACAGGGAACTACGAGCAGTACTTC. Its translation: CASISGGTGNYEQYF.

In DNA form, the CDR3 reads TGCGCCAGCAGAAGGACAGCCGGGGACACTGAAGCTTTCTTT. Its protein product is CASRRTAGDTEAFF. The genes are TRBV4-1 and TRBJ1-1; D perhaps matches TRBD1 (6 bases). The V gene's germline CDR1 is MGHRA and CDR2 YSYEKL. V was clipped by 6 bases and J by 3 bases, with 14 bases between them. This CDR3 is 14 amino acids long.

The chain employs TRBV18 and TRBJ1-4, with D possibly TRBD1 on 5 matching bases. Trimming stripped 5 bases from V and 8 bases from J, with 12 bases between. The germline gives CDR1 KGHSH, CDR2 LQKENI. The CDR3 extends over 13 amino acids. CDR3 sequence (DNA): TGTGCCAGCTCATCCGACAGTCGGGAAAAACTGTTTTTT. Its protein is CASSSDSREKLFF.

The count of this clone is one. The chain links TRBV6-5 to TRBJ2-1; D perhaps matches TRBD1 (6 bases). The CDR3 consists of 15 residues. The germline V gene encodes CDR1 MNHEY and CDR2 SVGAGI. The germline V and J ends were trimmed by 6 bases and 5 bases, with 17 bases remaining between them. The CDR3 sequence: CASRPSGTSNNEQFF. CDR3 coding DNA: TGTGCCAGCAGGCCTTCCGGGACAAGCAACAATGAGCAGTTCTTC.

The J gene is TRBJ2-5, the V gene TRBV11-2; 7 bases are shared with TRBD2. The CDR3 sequence is 13 residues long. Germline V gene sequence: CDR1 SGHAT, CDR2 FQNNGV. V dropped 6 bases and J dropped 9; count of bases not matched to a gene: 10. CDR3 nucleotides: TGTGCCAGCAGGTCTAGCGGAGTAGGGGCCCAGTACTTC. It translates to CASRSSGVGAQYF.

V gene TRBV19 combines with J gene TRBJ2-5; TRBD2 matches 7 bases. The trim removed 6 bases at V and 5 bases at J, leaving 15 bases unmatched. In germline, CDR1 is LNHDA, CDR2 SQIVND (reference sequence). This CDR3 region has 16 residues. CDR3 nucleotides: TGTGCCAGTAGCCCTACGGCGGGGGTAGCTGGGGAGACCCAGTACTTC. Its translation: CASSPTAGVAGETQYF.

The V call is TRBV15, the J call TRBJ2-5, with D tentatively TRBD2 (6 bases). CDR1 is LNHNV and CDR2 is YYDKDF in the germline V gene (reference sequence). The CDR3 has 14 amino acids. Between the trimmed V and J ends, which lost 5 bases and 3 bases, there was a span of 13 bases. This chain's CDR3 is CATSLGGRKETQYF. The CDR3 nucleotides read TGTGCCACCAGCTTGGGGGGTAGAAAAGAGACCCAGTACTTC.

The chain combines TRBV5-4 with TRBJ2-2, with 9 nucleotides matching TRBD2. The CDR3 sequence is 17 residues long. Germline trimming cut 1 base from V and 4 bases from J; bases unmatched to any gene: 8. From germline, CDR1 is SGHNT and CDR2 YYREEE (reference sequence). DNA for the CDR3: TGTGCCAGCAGCTTGATCCTAGCGGGGATTTTCACCGGGGAGCTGTTTTTT. As protein: CASSLILAGIFTGELFF.

The rearrangement links TRBV7-2 to TRBJ1-1, with TRBD1 matching 9 bases. Losses at the gene ends were 5 bases for V and 0 bases for J; bases not matched to a gene: 10. Germline V gives CDR1 SGHTA, CDR2 FQGNSA. The CDR3 covers 17 residues. The CDR3 nucleotides are TGTGCCAGCAGCCTTAGACAGGGGGGAGGAATGAACACTGAAGCTTTCTTT. Its translation is CASSLRQGGGMNTEAFF. The full variable domain, with the rest looked up from reference TRBV7-2 and TRBJ1-1, is GAGVSQSPSNKVTEKGKDVELRCDPISGHTALYWYRQSLGQGLEFLIYFQGNSAPDKSGLPSDRFSAERTGGSVSTLTIQRTQQEDSAVYLCASSLRQGGGMNTEAFFGQGTRLTVV.

The V and J genes are TRBV19 and TRBJ1-5; 8 bases map to TRBD1. J gave up 6 bases and V 9 bases, and 10 bases lay outside the gene matches. The CDR3 has 14 residues. Germline-derived CDR1 and CDR2 are LNHDA and SQIVND (reference sequence). This CDR3 is CASAGTGGFQPQHF. In DNA form, the CDR3 reads TGTGCCAGCGCCGGGACAGGTGGGTTTCAGCCCCAGCATTTT.

This chain uses TRBV4-2 with TRBJ2-3; D perhaps matches TRBD2 (7 bases). Trimming took 4 bases from V and 5 from J, leaving 16 bases between them. CDR1 and CDR2 (germline): LGHNA, YNFKEQ. This CDR3 has 15 amino acids. The CDR3 bases are TGTGCCAGCAGCCGTGGGAGGGGGGAGTTAGATACGCAGTATTTT. This gives the protein CASSRGRGELDTQYF.

The V and J genes are TRBV5-1 and TRBJ1-4, with a tentative D call TRBD1 (5 bases). The CDR3 covers 13 residues. Germline assignment: CDR1 SGHRS and CDR2 YFSETQ. V lost 5 bases and J lost 4, with 9 bases in between. The DNA of the CDR3 is TGCGCCAGCAGTAGGGGTTTTAATGAAAAACTGTTTTTT. Protein sequence: CASSRGFNEKLFF.

Notes on this clone: This sample includes further DNA sequences coding for the same CDR3. J is TRBJ2-2 and V is TRBV7-2; TRBD2 might be the D (5 bases). V lost 3 bases and J lost 1, with 6 bases in between. In germline, CDR1 is SGHTA, CDR2 FQGNSA. The CDR3 consists of 14 residues. This CDR3 is CASSLDWNTGELFF. The CDR3, as DNA: TGTGCCAGCAGCTTGGACTGGAACACCGGGGAGCTGTTTTTT.

The chain's CDR3 is CASSLDQEGGRFYEQYF. DNA of the CDR3: TGTGCCAGCAGCTTAGATCAGGAAGGGGGCCGTTTCTACGAGCAGTACTTC. The rearrangement links TRBV11-2 to TRBJ2-7, with 7 bases lining up with TRBD1. The germline gives CDR1 SGHAT, CDR2 FQNNGV. J gave up 3 bases and V 0 bases, and 11 bases lay outside the gene matches. This CDR3 comprises 17 residues. Using reference TRBV11-2 and TRBJ2-7 for the parts outside the CDR3, the full variable domain is EAGVAQSPRYKIIEKRQSVAFWCNPISGHATLYWYQQILGQGPKLLIQFQNNGVVDDSQLPKDRFSAERLKGVDSTLKIQPAKLEDSAVYLCASSLDQEGGRFYEQYFGPGTRLTVT.

The V call is TRBV7-2, the J call TRBJ1-2, with D tentatively TRBD1 (5 bases). The germline V gene has CDR1 SGHTA and CDR2 FQGNSA. CDR3 size: 15 residues. V was cut by 4 bases and J by 8 bases, with 20 bases left in between. CDR3 protein: CASSSALRDLGGYTF. The CDR3 nucleotides read TGTGCCAGCAGCTCAGCCCTCAGGGATCTAGGAGGCTACACCTTC.

The chain uses TRBV7-9 and TRBJ2-7; 10 bases are a match to TRBD2. The CDR3 is 14 amino acids. Unmatched junction bases numbered 7, after V lost 7 bases and J lost 4 bases. CDR1 SEHNR and CDR2 FQNEAQ come from the germline V gene (reference sequence). The CDR3 sequence: CASTFSGRPYEQYF. CDR3 DNA sequence: TGTGCCAGCACCTTTAGCGGGAGGCCTTACGAGCAGTACTTC.

The chain recombines TRBV5-1 with TRBJ2-2; D is undetermined. There are 13 residues in the CDR3. CDR1 is SGHRS and CDR2 is YFSETQ in the germline V gene. V lost 0 bases and J 5 bases, leaving 5 bases between the germline ends. In DNA form, the CDR3 reads TGCGCCAGCAGCTTGGCGCCTACCGGGGAGCTGTTTTTT. Protein product: CASSLAPTGELFF. Full variable domain (missing parts from reference TRBV5-1 and TRBJ2-2): KAGVTQTPRYLIKTRGQQVTLSCSPISGHRSVSWYQQTPGQGLQFLFEYFSETQRNKGNFPGRFSGRQFSNSRSEMNVSTLELGDSALYLCASSLAPTGELFFGEGSRLTVL.

The chain couples TRBV5-1 to TRBJ1-2, with D perhaps matching TRBD1 (6 bases). From germline, CDR1 is SGHRS and CDR2 YFSETQ. The CDR3 runs to 15 residues. The V gene lost 0 bases and the J gene lost 8 bases, with 17 bases spanning the gap. The CDR3 loop is CASSLEALGGSGYTF. The CDR3 nucleotides are TGCGCCAGCAGCTTGGAGGCCTTAGGGGGTAGCGGCTACACCTTC.

The chain recombines TRBV5-1 with TRBJ1-1; D perhaps matches TRBD1 (5 bases). CDR3 length equals 16 residues. The germline V gene encodes CDR1 SGHRS and CDR2 YFSETQ. The ends were cut back, 0 bases at V and 4 bases at J, with 16 bases in the middle. CDR3 bases: TGCGCCAGCAGCTTGGAGGGGCCAGGGAGAGGCACTGAAGCTTTCTTT. Its translation: CASSLEGPGRGTEAFF. Full variable domain (outside the CDR3, taken from reference TRBV5-1 and TRBJ1-1): KAGVTQTPRYLIKTRGQQVTLSCSPISGHRSVSWYQQTPGQGLQFLFEYFSETQRNKGNFPGRFSGRQFSNSRSEMNVSTLELGDSALYLCASSLEGPGRGTEAFFGQGTRLTVV.

V is TRBV29-1 and J is TRBJ2-7; D tentatively reads TRBD1 or TRBD2 (6 bases each). Per germline, CDR1 SQVTM and CDR2 ANQGSEA. V was shortened by 2 bases and J by 2 bases, with 13 bases between the two germline ends. The CDR3 is made up of 14 amino acids. This CDR3 is CSVEWGAIPYEQYF. CDR3 nucleotide sequence: TGCAGCGTTGAATGGGGGGCCATTCCCTACGAGCAGTACTTC.

This chain links TRBV10-3 with TRBJ1-1; D possibly corresponds to TRBD1 (6 bases). Germline V gene sequence: CDR1 ENHRY, CDR2 SYGVKD. This CDR3 is 12 amino acids long. V lost 3 bases to trimming and J lost 7 bases, with 9 bases between them. CDR3 region: CAISDDRHEAFF. In DNA form, the CDR3 reads TGTGCCATCAGTGACGACAGGCATGAAGCTTTCTTT.

This clone showed up just once. The V gene is TRBV19, the J gene TRBJ1-1; D gene uncertain. The CDR3 spans 13 residues. Germline CDR1 LNHDA, CDR2 SQIVND (reference sequence). V was shortened by 0 bases and J by 4 bases, with 6 bases between the two germline ends. In DNA, the CDR3 is TGTGCCAGTAGTATAGACAGCCCCACTGAAGCTTTCTTT. The encoded protein is CASSIDSPTEAFF.

This clone was found once. J is TRBJ1-2 and V is TRBV6-6; the match to TRBD1 covers 8 bases. The CDR3 sequence is 13 residues long. Germline V gene data show CDR1 as MNHNY and CDR2 as SVGAGI (reference sequence). V was clipped by 9 bases and J by 8 bases; unmatched bases: 11. The CDR3 protein is CASQGQGAGGYTF. CDR3 nucleotide sequence: TGTGCCAGTCAGGGGCAGGGGGCGGGCGGCTACACCTTC.

The chain carries TRBV5-5 and TRBJ2-7; 10 bases align to TRBD1. With V trimmed by 4 bases and J by 6 bases, 7 bases remained unmatched. This CDR3 is built from 14 residues. CDR1 and CDR2 (germline): SGHKS, YYEKEE (reference sequence). The CDR3 DNA is TGTGCCAGCAGCCCCACGACAGGGGGCGGCGAGCAGTACTTC. Protein product: CASSPTTGGGEQYF.

The chain uses TRBV21-1 and TRBJ1-5. TRBV21-1 is an annotated pseudogene. The CDR3 spans 16 residues. The CDR3 coding sequence is TGTGCCAGCAGCAAAGCAGGGGGGACGAGCAATCAGCCCCAGCATTTT. This translates into CASSKAGGTSNQPQHF.

The J gene is TRBJ2-3, the V gene TRBV7-3, with 14 bases matching TRBD2. CDR1 is SGHTA and CDR2 is FQGTGA in the germline V gene. V was clipped by 5 bases and J by 7 bases; unmatched bases: 5. The CDR3 runs to 15 residues. In nucleotides, the CDR3 is TGTGCCAGCAGCCCAGGGACTAGCGGGGGAAATACGCAGTATTTT. It yields the protein CASSPGTSGGNTQYF.